The 5 T cell receptor beta chains in this list originate from one sample, sequenced in a study of blood T cell repertoires in COVID-19. The repertoire was sequenced with immunoSEQ multiplex PCR; TCRdb's copy has only in-frame clones and lacks some. The repertoire holds under 200,000 clones, with 70% to 85% as singletons. Sequencing input: peripheral blood. The receptors here all came from a woman aged 25 to 39 with acute or convalescent COVID-19.

This clone was seen a few times. Additional DNA sequences in this sample encode the identical CDR3. The V call is TRBV30, the J call TRBJ2-5; no reliable D call. The CDR3 is 13 residues long. Per the germline V gene, CDR1 is GTSNPN and CDR2 is SVGIG (reference sequence). Trimming pared 0 bases from V and 5 bases from J, leaving 10 bases between. The DNA for the CDR3 is TGTGCCTGGAGTGTACGCTCCCGGGAGACCCAGTACTTC. Protein sequence: CAWSVRSRETQYF.

The chain recombines TRBV28 with TRBJ1-2, with D tentatively TRBD1 (5 bases). Germline V gene data show CDR1 as MDHEN and CDR2 as SYDVKM. The CDR3 has 14 amino acids. The germline V and J ends were trimmed by 6 bases and 4 bases, with 15 bases remaining between them. The CDR3 DNA follows: TGTGCCAGCAGCCCTCAGACAGTAACCTATGGCTACACCTTC. As protein: CASSPQTVTYGYTF.

The rearrangement links TRBV2 to TRBJ1-3; TRBD1 matches at 8 bases. Trimming at V came to 6 bases and at J to 9 bases, leaving 13 bases not matched to a gene. The CDR3 is 15 residues long. The germline V gene has CDR1 SNHLY and CDR2 FYNNEI. The DNA for the CDR3 is TGTGCCAGCAGGACCGTCAGGGGGCATCGGGGCACCATATATTTT. This encodes CASRTVRGHRGTIYF.

The genes are TRBV7-8 and TRBJ1-1; D remains unclear. The V gene lost 8 bases and the J gene lost 8 bases, with 18 bases spanning the gap. CDR1 is SGHVS and CDR2 is FQNEAQ in the germline V gene. The CDR3 length is 13 residues. CDR3 bases: TGTGCCAGCGCACCACGGGAGGGTTCGGAAGCTTTCTTT. Amino acid sequence: CASAPREGSEAFF.

This chain uses TRBV6-2 or TRBV6-3 with TRBJ2-7, with a possible D match to TRBD1 (6 bases). V lost 0 bases and J 3 bases, leaving 27 bases between the germline ends. The CDR3 has 20 amino acids. Germline CDR1 reads MNHEY; CDR2 reads SVGEGT. This CDR3 is CASSYSNKDVLGGSLYEQYF. CDR3 bases: TGTGCCAGCAGTTACTCGAATAAGGACGTGCTAGGGGGTTCTCTCTACGAGCAGTACTTC.